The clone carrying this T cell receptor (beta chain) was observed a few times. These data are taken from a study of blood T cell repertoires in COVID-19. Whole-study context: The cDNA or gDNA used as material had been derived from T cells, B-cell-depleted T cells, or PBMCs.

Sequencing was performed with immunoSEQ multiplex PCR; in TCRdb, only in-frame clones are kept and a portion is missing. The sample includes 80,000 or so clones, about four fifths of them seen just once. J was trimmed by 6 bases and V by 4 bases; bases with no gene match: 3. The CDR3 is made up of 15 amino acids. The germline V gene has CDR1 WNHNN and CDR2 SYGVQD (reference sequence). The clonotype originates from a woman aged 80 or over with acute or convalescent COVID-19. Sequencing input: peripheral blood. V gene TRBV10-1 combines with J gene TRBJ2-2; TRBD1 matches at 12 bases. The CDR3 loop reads CASSAGTGGPGELFF. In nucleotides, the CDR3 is TGCGCCAGCAGTGCCGGGACAGGGGGCCCCGGGGAGCTGTTTTTT.